This T cell receptor beta chain was recorded in a study of T cells after yellow fever vaccination. Study findings and constraints: Most clones from primary vaccination resurfaced after the booster (approximately 96% CD4, over 75% CD8). In FACS-sorted repertoires, abundant clonotypes from the bulk population could appear as contaminants.

V was cut by 0 bases and J by 11 bases, with 11 bases left in between. The CDR3 loop spans 13 amino acids. Looked up from germline, CDR1 is LGHNA and CDR2 is YSLEER. Conversion of TCR transcripts into cDNA relied on 5'RACE template switching, which added a universal primer site and UMIs. Each CDR3 protein gets one entry after TCRdb re-called the 5' RACE reads with MiXCR. The data contain fewer than 500,000 distinct CDR3 sequences, 18% of them seen just once; the ten biggest clones take up roughly a sixth. On this clonotype itself: What it recognizes is unknown.

The sequence was obtained from a man aged 18 to 29 who received the YFV17D yellow fever vaccine. Sample: PBMCs, taken before the yellow fever booster vaccination. The rearrangement uses TRBV4-3 and TRBJ2-1, with a possible D match to TRBD2 (6 bases). CDR3 in DNA: TGCGCCAGCAGCCAAGAACGGGAGAGGCAGCAGTTCTTC. Amino acids: CASSQERERQQFF.